This T cell receptor beta chain was obtained from a study of blood T cell repertoires in COVID-19. Study information: COVID-19 samples from acute and convalescent phases originated in the United States, Italy and Spain. PBMCs, B-cell-depleted T cells, or T cells were the source of the cDNA or gDNA that made up the material.

Germline V gene data show CDR1 as LGHDT and CDR2 as YNNKEL (reference sequence). This CDR3 is built from 15 residues. V lost 8 bases to trimming and J lost 6 bases; unmatched junction nucleotides: 15. Original handling: Nucleated cell counts were estimated from reference gene primer amplification. The method was immunoSEQ multiplex PCR; TCRdb's version includes in-frame clones alone and lacks a portion of them. V, J and clone size are those of that table, while D and trimming were read from the DNA. This sample has over 200,000 clones; less than 90% occur once, and the top ten carry roughly 3.9%. This chain uses TRBV3-1 (or the pseudogene TRBV3-2) with TRBJ2-7, with 8 bases identical to TRBD1. The TCR sequence derives from a man aged 55 to 70 who had recovered from COVID-19. Input material: peripheral blood. The CDR3 sequence is CASGRTGLITSEQYF. The CDR3 nucleotides are TGTGCCAGCGGCCGGACAGGGCTCATCACGTCCGAGCAGTACTTC.